The 29 T cell receptor beta chains in this list originate from one sample, sequenced in a study of cytomegalovirus exposure and HLA in healthy donors. A multiplex PCR was run with 60 Vbeta primers and 13 Jbeta primers. Data came from immunoSEQ multiplex PCR; TCRdb stores just in-frame clones and leaves some out. The table has some 160,000 clones, over 8% seen once. The sample taken for sequencing was PBMCs. The receptors come from a male donor in good health and CMV-seronegative.

This clone was observed a handful of times. The rearrangement joins TRBV2 to TRBJ2-5, with 9 bases identical to TRBD2. V lost 11 bases and J lost 7; bases outside the gene matches: 17. The CDR3 has 15 residues. The germline gives CDR1 SNHLY, CDR2 FYNNEI. The DNA of the CDR3 is TGTGCCTCTCGAGGGGCGGGAGGGGCCGGATGGACCCAGTACTTC. This gives the protein CASRGAGGAGWTQYF.

This clone was seen just once. The chain employs TRBV5-8 and TRBJ2-6; D may be TRBD1 (6 bases). Trimming removed 4 bases at V and 0 bases at J, with 20 bases between. CDR3 size: 19 residues. CDR1 and CDR2 (germline): SGHTS, YDEGEE. CDR3 nucleotide sequence: TGTGCCAGCAGCCCCCGGACAGTGAAAGTCAGCTCTGGGGCCAACGTCCTGACTTTC. Its translation is CASSPRTVKVSSGANVLTF.

This clone came up a few times. The chain has TRBV29-1 and TRBJ2-6; D is perhaps TRBD1 (6 bases). The CDR3 extends over 19 amino acids. Trimming stripped 0 bases from V and 0 bases from J, with 18 bases between. Germline CDR1 SQVTM, CDR2 ANQGSEA. The CDR3 nucleotides are TGCAGCGTTGAAGATCTTAAGGACAGACACCACTCTGGGGCCAACGTCCTGACTTTC. This translates into CSVEDLKDRHHSGANVLTF.

This clone was seen a handful of times. V gene TRBV10-3 combines with J gene TRBJ1-6; no clear D. Per the germline V gene, CDR1 is ENHRY and CDR2 is SYGVKD. The length of the CDR3 is 15 residues. V gave up 8 bases and J gave up 2 bases, with 13 bases separating them. CDR3 residues: CAIPIREAYNSPLHF. DNA of the CDR3: TGTGCCATCCCTATCCGGGAAGCCTATAATTCACCCCTCCACTTT.

This rearrangement joins TRBV29-1 to TRBJ2-1; maybe TRBD2 (5 bases). With 8 bases removed from V and 0 bases from J, the gap between germline ends came to 26 bases. The CDR3 runs to 18 residues. Germline assignment: CDR1 SQVTM and CDR2 ANQGSEA. The CDR3: CSSLLAGQRQSSYNEQFF. For the CDR3, the DNA is TGCAGCTCTCTACTGGCGGGCCAGCGCCAAAGCTCCTACAATGAGCAGTTCTTC.

In its sample, this clone was seen a few times. V and J are TRBV10-3 and TRBJ1-4; the match to TRBD1 covers 9 bases. Trimming removed 0 bases from V and 6 bases from J; junction bases left unmatched: 2. Germline assignment: CDR1 ENHRY and CDR2 SYGVKD. The CDR3 length is 15 residues. The CDR3: CAISESTGGHEKLFF. CDR3 DNA: TGTGCCATCAGTGAGTCGACAGGGGGGCATGAAAAACTGTTTTTT.

Turning to this clone: This specimen includes other DNA sequences encoding the same CDR3. This chain links TRBV5-1 with TRBJ2-2; 8 bases fit TRBD2. The CDR3 totals 15 residues. The germline gives CDR1 SGHRS, CDR2 YFSETQ. The J segment lost 6 bases and the V segment lost 4 bases, leaving 8 bases of the junction unmatched. CDR3 in amino acids: CASSPGGVAAGELFF. DNA of the CDR3: TGCGCCAGCAGCCCGGGGGGGGTAGCCGCCGGGGAGCTGTTTTTT.

This clone was counted only a few times. This chain joins TRBV7-9 and TRBJ1-2, with TRBD1 matching over 10 bases. CDR3 length: 14 residues. V was pared by 2 bases and J by 8 bases, with 5 bases of the junction left unmatched. Germline loops: CDR1 SEHNR, CDR2 FQNEAQ (reference sequence). The CDR3 sequence is CASSLQTGGIGYTF. In DNA, the CDR3 is TGTGCCAGCAGCTTACAGACAGGGGGCATCGGCTACACCTTC.

J is TRBJ2-3 and V is TRBV27; tentative D call: TRBD1 (6 bases). Germline CDR1 is MNHEY and CDR2 is SMNVEV (reference sequence). The CDR3 has 13 residues. Trimming pared 1 base from V and 5 bases from J, leaving 7 bases between. CDR3 amino acids: CASSLWGQDTQYF. The CDR3 DNA follows: TGTGCCAGCAGTTTATGGGGACAAGATACGCAGTATTTT.

This clone was picked up a small number of times. The V and J genes are TRBV4-1 and TRBJ1-2; D remains unclear. The V gene lost 0 bases and the J gene lost 1 base, with 12 bases spanning the gap. The CDR3 sequence is 16 residues long. In germline, CDR1 is MGHRA, CDR2 YSYEKL. The CDR3 coding sequence is TGCGCCAGCAGCCAAGATGTAAGGACTTATAACTATGGCTACACCTTC. Its protein is CASSQDVRTYNYGYTF.

The chain couples TRBV5-1 to TRBJ1-3; the D is unclear. V was pared by 0 bases and J by 0 bases, with 13 bases between. The germline V gene has CDR1 SGHRS and CDR2 YFSETQ. The CDR3 is made up of 17 amino acids. The CDR3 DNA reads TGCGCCAGCAGCTTGGAACACAGTTCCTTCTCTGGAAACACCATATATTTT. This codes for CASSLEHSSFSGNTIYF. The full variable domain, in which reference TRBV5-1 and TRBJ1-3 provide the parts outside the CDR3, is KAGVTQTPRYLIKTRGQQVTLSCSPISGHRSVSWYQQTPGQGLQFLFEYFSETQRNKGNFPGRFSGRQFSNSRSEMNVSTLELGDSALYLCASSLEHSSFSGNTIYFGEGSWLTVV.

There are a few counts of this clone. The rearrangement links TRBV28 to TRBJ2-2; no reliable D call. Looked up from germline, CDR1 is MDHEN and CDR2 is SYDVKM. This CDR3 has 14 residues. V lost 4 bases, J lost 4 bases, and 10 bases lay in between. CDR3 sequence (DNA): TGTGCCAGCAGTTCACCAGAACGCACCGGGGAGCTGTTTTTT. Translated, it gives CASSSPERTGELFF. Full variable domain (missing parts from reference TRBV28 and TRBJ2-2): DVKVTQSSRYLVKRTGEKVFLECVQDMDHENMFWYRQDPGLGLRLIYFSYDVKMKEKGDIPEGYSVSREKKERFSLILESASTNQTSMYLCASSSPERTGELFFGEGSRLTVL.

This chain connects TRBV7-9 to TRBJ2-7, with 12 bases that match TRBD2. Trimming took 5 bases from V and 5 from J; bases not matched to a gene: 10. The V gene's germline CDR1 is SEHNR and CDR2 FQNEAQ (reference sequence). The CDR3 contains 16 residues. CDR3 residues: CASSLSTSGRVHEQYF. Written as DNA, the CDR3 is TGTGCCAGCAGCCTCTCGACTAGCGGGAGAGTCCACGAGCAGTACTTC.

This clone was observed a handful of times. The chain combines TRBV7-2 with TRBJ2-1; 7 nucleotides line up with TRBD2. CDR1 SGHTA and CDR2 FQGNSA come from the germline V gene. There are 17 residues in the CDR3. Trimming took 1 base from V and 0 from J; bases not matched to a gene: 6. The CDR3 nucleotides are TGTGCCAGCAGCTTAGATTGGGGACTAAGCTCCTACAATGAGCAGTTCTTC. This encodes CASSLDWGLSSYNEQFF.

The V call is TRBV4-3, the J call TRBJ2-1, with 10 bases fitting TRBD2. V shed 4 bases and J 4 bases; nucleotides not matched to a gene: 7. In germline, CDR1 is LGHNA, CDR2 YSLEER. The CDR3 length is 16 residues. CDR3 nucleotide sequence: TGCGCCAGCAGCCCGACCCTGACTAGCGGGTACAATGAGCAGTTCTTC. It translates to CASSPTLTSGYNEQFF.

This chain connects TRBV6-1 to TRBJ1-1, with D perhaps matching TRBD1 (6 bases). CDR1 and CDR2 (germline): MNHNS, SASEGT. This CDR3 comprises 13 residues. V was trimmed by 6 bases and J by 4 bases, leaving 12 bases between them. The CDR3 region has the DNA TGTGCCAGCAGCCTAAGGGGGGGCACTGAAGCTTTCTTT. Its translation: CASSLRGGTEAFF.

This clone was recorded a few times. The V call is TRBV30, the J call TRBJ1-4; tentative D call: TRBD1 (5 bases). The germline V gene encodes CDR1 GTSNPN and CDR2 SVGIG (reference sequence). This CDR3 comprises 13 residues. V lost 1 base, J lost 10 bases, and 13 bases lay in between. CDR3 coding DNA: TGTGCCTGGAGTGACCGACAGACTGGAAAACTGTTTTTT. This gives the protein CAWSDRQTGKLFF.

The chain recombines TRBV7-2 with TRBJ2-1; 12 bases match TRBD2. Germline V lookup: CDR1 SGHTA, CDR2 FQGNSA. V shed 4 bases and J 6 bases; nucleotides not matched to a gene: 7. This CDR3 has 16 residues. CDR3 residues: CASSSRTSGVFNEQFF. CDR3 DNA sequence: TGTGCCAGCAGCTCTAGGACTAGCGGGGTTTTCAATGAGCAGTTCTTC.

This clone turned up a few times. CDR3 sequence: CASSIPPGSGSSYNEQFF. Written as DNA, the CDR3 is TGTGCCAGTAGTATACCCCCCGGGAGCGGGAGCTCCTACAATGAGCAGTTCTTC. The chain uses TRBV19 and TRBJ2-1; 8 nucleotides line up with TRBD2. Germline V gene lookup returns CDR1 LNHDA and CDR2 SQIVND (reference sequence). J lost 0 bases, V lost 2 bases, and 9 bases had no gene match. The CDR3 has 18 residues.

J is TRBJ2-3 and V is TRBV2; D is perhaps TRBD1 (5 bases). Between the trimmed V and J ends, which lost 4 bases and 0 bases, there was a span of 8 bases. Germline V CDR1 and CDR2: SNHLY, FYNNEI. The CDR3 runs 14 residues. The CDR3 DNA reads as TGTGCCAGCAGTGCTGACAGCAGCACAGATACGCAGTATTTT. Translated, it gives CASSADSSTDTQYF. The variable domain in full, with the rest retrieved from reference TRBV2 and TRBJ2-3, is EPEVTQTPSHQVTQMGQEVILRCVPISNHLYFYWYRQILGQKVEFLVSFYNNEISEKSEIFDDQFSVERPDGSNFTLKIRSTKLEDSAMYFCASSADSSTDTQYFGPGTRLTVL.

This clone turned up a few times. The J gene is TRBJ2-7, the V gene TRBV14; a weak D match, TRBD1 (6 bases). Looked up from germline, CDR1 is SGHDN and CDR2 is FVKESK. Trimming removed 4 bases from V and 4 bases from J, with 17 bases in between. The CDR3 runs 15 residues. CDR3 region: CASSPDRTAGYEQYF. CDR3 DNA: TGTGCCAGCAGCCCCGACCGGACAGCCGGTTACGAGCAGTACTTC.

The chain couples TRBV28 to TRBJ1-2; 8 nucleotides line up with TRBD1. V dropped 5 bases and J dropped 1; count of bases not matched to a gene: 3. The V gene's germline CDR1 is MDHEN and CDR2 SYDVKM. The length of the CDR3 is 14 residues. The CDR3 region is CASSAGQGNYGYTF. The CDR3, as DNA: TGTGCCAGCAGTGCCGGACAGGGTAACTATGGCTACACCTTC.

The chain joins TRBV27 to TRBJ1-6, with no clear D. The germline gives CDR1 MNHEY, CDR2 SMNVEV (reference sequence). V lost 2 bases to trimming and J lost 10 bases, with 15 bases between them. CDR3 length equals 15 residues. The CDR3 region is CASSLDGDRGSPLHF. The CDR3 region has the DNA TGTGCCAGCAGTTTAGACGGAGACCGAGGGTCACCCCTCCACTTT.

The chain has TRBV9 and TRBJ1-2; 9 bases line up with TRBD1. Germline CDR1 reads SGDLS; CDR2 reads YYNGEE. V lost 0 bases and J lost 8; bases outside the gene matches: 11. The CDR3 loop spans 16 amino acids. CDR3 loop: CASSVGGTGRITGYTF. CDR3 bases: TGTGCCAGCAGCGTAGGAGGGACAGGGAGAATCACCGGCTACACCTTC.

This sequence joins TRBV4-2 and TRBJ1-1; possible D gene TRBD1, 5 bases. In germline, CDR1 is LGHNA, CDR2 YNFKEQ. V lost 1 base and J 4 bases, leaving 16 bases between the germline ends. CDR3 length: 16 residues. CDR3 coding DNA: TGTGCCAGCAGCCAAGTAATTTTGTGGGGGGGCACTGAAGCTTTCTTT. Translating gives CASSQVILWGGTEAFF.

Only a few counts were recorded for this clone. The V and J genes are TRBV28 and TRBJ1-3, with D tentatively TRBD1 (6 bases). V was cut by 8 bases and J by 2 bases, with 16 bases left in between. Germline V gene sequence: CDR1 MDHEN, CDR2 SYDVKM. This CDR3 has 15 amino acids. The CDR3: CASQPGGGPGNTIYF. The CDR3 nucleotides read TGTGCCAGCCAACCGGGGGGGGGCCCTGGAAACACCATATATTTT. Based on the CDR3 plus reference TRBV28 and TRBJ1-3, the full variable domain is DVKVTQSSRYLVKRTGEKVFLECVQDMDHENMFWYRQDPGLGLRLIYFSYDVKMKEKGDIPEGYSVSREKKERFSLILESASTNQTSMYLCASQPGGGPGNTIYFGEGSWLTVV.

This clone appeared a few times. The V call is TRBV5-1, the J call TRBJ2-7, with a weak D call TRBD2 (6 bases). Per the germline V gene, CDR1 is SGHRS and CDR2 is YFSETQ. The CDR3 totals 15 residues. V lost 4 bases to trimming and J lost 6 bases, with 20 bases between them. Written as DNA, the CDR3 is TGCGCCAGCAGCGTTGGCCCCGGGAGCTCGTTCGAGCAGTACTTC. Protein product: CASSVGPGSSFEQYF. The full variable domain, in which reference TRBV5-1 and TRBJ2-7 provide the parts outside the CDR3, is KAGVTQTPRYLIKTRGQQVTLSCSPISGHRSVSWYQQTPGQGLQFLFEYFSETQRNKGNFPGRFSGRQFSNSRSEMNVSTLELGDSALYLCASSVGPGSSFEQYFGPGTRLTVT.

This clone has a handful of counts. One end of the junction does not line up with germline, which may come from a read error. The chain recombines TRBV7-7 with TRBJ2-3; D is perhaps TRBD1 (6 bases). Germline-derived CDR1 and CDR2 are SSHAT and FNYEAQ (reference sequence). The CDR3 is 18 amino acids. CDR3 amino acids: CASSLEGSGGAYPDTQYF. The CDR3 region has the DNA TGTGCTAGCAGCTTAGAGGGTTCTGGGGGCGCGTATCCAGATACGCAGTATTTT.

This clone showed up just a few times. The V gene is TRBV7-9, the J gene TRBJ1-1; possible D gene TRBD1, 5 bases. The CDR3 loop spans 14 amino acids. The V gene lost 1 base and the J gene lost 5 bases, with 11 bases spanning the gap. Per germline, CDR1 SEHNR and CDR2 FQNEAQ (reference sequence). CDR3 region: CASSLGKGQTEAFF. CDR3 in DNA: TGTGCCAGCAGCTTAGGGAAGGGGCAGACTGAAGCTTTCTTT.